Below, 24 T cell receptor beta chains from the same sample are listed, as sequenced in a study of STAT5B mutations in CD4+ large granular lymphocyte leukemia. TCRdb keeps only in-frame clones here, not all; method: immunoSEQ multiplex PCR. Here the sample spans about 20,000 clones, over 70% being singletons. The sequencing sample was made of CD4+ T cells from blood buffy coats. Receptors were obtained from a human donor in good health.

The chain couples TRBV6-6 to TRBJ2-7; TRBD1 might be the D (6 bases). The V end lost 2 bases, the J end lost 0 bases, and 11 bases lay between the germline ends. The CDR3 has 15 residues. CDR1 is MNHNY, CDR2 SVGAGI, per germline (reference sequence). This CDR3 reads CASSYHQGGSYEQYF. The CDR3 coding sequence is TGTGCCAGCAGTTACCACCAAGGGGGCTCCTACGAGCAGTACTTC.

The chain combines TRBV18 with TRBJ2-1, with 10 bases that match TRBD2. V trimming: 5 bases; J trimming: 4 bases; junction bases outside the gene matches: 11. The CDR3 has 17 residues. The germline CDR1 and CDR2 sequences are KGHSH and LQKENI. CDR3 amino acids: CASSVLPAGGNYNEQFF. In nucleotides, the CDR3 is TGTGCCAGCTCAGTTCTACCAGCGGGGGGGAATTACAATGAGCAGTTCTTC.

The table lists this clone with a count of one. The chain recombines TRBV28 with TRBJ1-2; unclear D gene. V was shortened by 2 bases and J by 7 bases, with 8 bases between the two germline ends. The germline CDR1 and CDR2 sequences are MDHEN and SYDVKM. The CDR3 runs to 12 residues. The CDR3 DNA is TGTGCCAGCAGTTTACAATACACTGGCTACACCTTC. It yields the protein CASSLQYTGYTF.

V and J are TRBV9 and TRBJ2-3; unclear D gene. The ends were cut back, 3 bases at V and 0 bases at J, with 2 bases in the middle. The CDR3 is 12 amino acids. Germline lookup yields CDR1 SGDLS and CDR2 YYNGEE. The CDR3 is CASSASTDTQYF. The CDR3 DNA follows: TGTGCCAGCAGCGCAAGCACAGATACGCAGTATTTT. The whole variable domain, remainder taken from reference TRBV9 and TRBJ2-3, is DSGVTQTPKHLITATGQRVTLRCSPRSGDLSVYWYQQSLDQGLQFLIQYYNGEERAKGNILERFSAQQFPDLHSELNLSSLELGDSALYFCASSASTDTQYFGPGTRLTVL.

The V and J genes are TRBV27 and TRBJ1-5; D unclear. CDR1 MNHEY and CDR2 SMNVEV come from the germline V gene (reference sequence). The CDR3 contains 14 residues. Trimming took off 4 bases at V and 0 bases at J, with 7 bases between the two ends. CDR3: CASSYKDSNQPQHF. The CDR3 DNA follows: TGTGCCAGCAGTTATAAGGATAGCAATCAGCCCCAGCATTTT.

This chain's CDR3 is CASRSSYEQYF. Here the CDR3 DNA reads TGTGCCAGCAGGAGCTCCTACGAGCAGTACTTC. The chain couples TRBV2 to TRBJ2-7; D gene ambiguous. Germline CDR1 SNHLY, CDR2 FYNNEI. Trimming removed 6 bases at V and 0 bases at J, with 3 bases between. This CDR3 spans 11 amino acids.

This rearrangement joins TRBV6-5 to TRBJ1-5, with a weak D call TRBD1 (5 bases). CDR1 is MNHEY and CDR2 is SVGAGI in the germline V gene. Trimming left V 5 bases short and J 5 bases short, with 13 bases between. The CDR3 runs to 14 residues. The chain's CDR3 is CASSPHSGHQPQHF. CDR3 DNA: TGTGCCAGCAGTCCACACTCAGGGCATCAGCCCCAGCATTTT.

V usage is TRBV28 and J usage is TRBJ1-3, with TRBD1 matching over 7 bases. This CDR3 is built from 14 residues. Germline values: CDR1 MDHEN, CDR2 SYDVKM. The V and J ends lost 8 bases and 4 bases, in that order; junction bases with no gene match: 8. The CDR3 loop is CASWGQSLGNTIYF. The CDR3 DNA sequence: TGTGCCAGCTGGGGACAGTCGCTCGGAAACACCATATATTTT.

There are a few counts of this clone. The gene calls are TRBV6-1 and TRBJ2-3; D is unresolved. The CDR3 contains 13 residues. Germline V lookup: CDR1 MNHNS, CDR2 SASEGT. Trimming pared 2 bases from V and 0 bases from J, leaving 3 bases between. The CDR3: CASSEISTDTQYF. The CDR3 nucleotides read TGTGCCAGCAGTGAAATTAGCACAGATACGCAGTATTTT.

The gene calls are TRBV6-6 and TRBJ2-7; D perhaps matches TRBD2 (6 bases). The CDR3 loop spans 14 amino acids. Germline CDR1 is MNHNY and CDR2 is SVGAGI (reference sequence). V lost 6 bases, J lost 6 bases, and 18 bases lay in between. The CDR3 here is CASSTGSVGGEQYF. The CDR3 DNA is TGTGCCAGCAGCACCGGATCCGTCGGGGGCGAGCAGTACTTC.

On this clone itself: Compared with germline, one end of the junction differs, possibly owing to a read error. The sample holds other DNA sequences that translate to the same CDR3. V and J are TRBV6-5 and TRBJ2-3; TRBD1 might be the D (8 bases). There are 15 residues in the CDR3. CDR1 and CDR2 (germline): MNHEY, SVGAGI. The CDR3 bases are TGTGCTAGCAGACACAGGGGGGGAAGGTCCGATACGCAGTATTTT. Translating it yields CASRHRGGRSDTQYF.

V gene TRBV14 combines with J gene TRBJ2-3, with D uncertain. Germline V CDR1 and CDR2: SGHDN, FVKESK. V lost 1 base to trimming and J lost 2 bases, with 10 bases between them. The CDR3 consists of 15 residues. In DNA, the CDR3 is TGTGCCAGCAGCCAAGTCGGGCGGAACACAGATACGCAGTATTTT. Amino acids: CASSQVGRNTDTQYF.

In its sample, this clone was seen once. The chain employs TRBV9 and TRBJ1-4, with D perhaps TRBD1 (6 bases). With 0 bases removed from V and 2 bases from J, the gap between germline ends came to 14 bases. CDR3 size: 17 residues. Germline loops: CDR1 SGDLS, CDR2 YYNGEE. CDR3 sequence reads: CASSVDPPGGTNEKLFF. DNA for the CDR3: TGTGCCAGCAGCGTAGACCCCCCGGGGGGCACTAATGAAAAACTGTTTTTT. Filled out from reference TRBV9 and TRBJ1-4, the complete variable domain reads DSGVTQTPKHLITATGQRVTLRCSPRSGDLSVYWYQQSLDQGLQFLIQYYNGEERAKGNILERFSAQQFPDLHSELNLSSLELGDSALYFCASSVDPPGGTNEKLFFGSGTQLSVL.

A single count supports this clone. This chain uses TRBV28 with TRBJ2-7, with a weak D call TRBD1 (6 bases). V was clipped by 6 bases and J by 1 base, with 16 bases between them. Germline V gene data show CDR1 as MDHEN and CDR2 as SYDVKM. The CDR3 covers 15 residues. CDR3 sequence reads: CASSPPQGMSYEQYF. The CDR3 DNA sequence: TGTGCCAGCAGCCCACCCCAGGGGATGTCCTACGAGCAGTACTTC.

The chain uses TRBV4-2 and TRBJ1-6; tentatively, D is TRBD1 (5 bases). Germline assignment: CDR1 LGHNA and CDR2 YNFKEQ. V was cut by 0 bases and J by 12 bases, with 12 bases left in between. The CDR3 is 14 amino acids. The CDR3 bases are TGTGCCAGCAGCCAAGAGGGGCAGTTTCAACCCCTCCACTTT. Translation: CASSQEGQFQPLHF.

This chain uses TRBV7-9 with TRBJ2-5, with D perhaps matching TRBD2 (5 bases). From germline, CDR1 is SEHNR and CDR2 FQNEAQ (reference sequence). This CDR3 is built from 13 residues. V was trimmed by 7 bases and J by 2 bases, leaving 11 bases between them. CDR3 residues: CASTLLVQETQYF. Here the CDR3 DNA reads TGTGCCAGCACCCTACTAGTTCAAGAGACCCAGTACTTC.

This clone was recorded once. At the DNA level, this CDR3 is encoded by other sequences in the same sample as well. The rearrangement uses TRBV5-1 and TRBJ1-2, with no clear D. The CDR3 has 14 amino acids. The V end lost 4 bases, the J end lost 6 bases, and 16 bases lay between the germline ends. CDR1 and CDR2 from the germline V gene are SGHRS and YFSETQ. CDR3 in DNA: TGCGCCAGCAGCCTGTCCAGCCCGTGGGATGGCTACACCTTC. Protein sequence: CASSLSSPWDGYTF.

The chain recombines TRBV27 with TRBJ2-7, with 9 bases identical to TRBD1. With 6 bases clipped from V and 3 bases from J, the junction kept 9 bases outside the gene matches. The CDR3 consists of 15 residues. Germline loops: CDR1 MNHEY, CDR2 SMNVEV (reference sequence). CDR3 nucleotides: TGTGCCAGCAGCGCTTTAGGGACAGGGAGCTACGAGCAGTACTTC. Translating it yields CASSALGTGSYEQYF.

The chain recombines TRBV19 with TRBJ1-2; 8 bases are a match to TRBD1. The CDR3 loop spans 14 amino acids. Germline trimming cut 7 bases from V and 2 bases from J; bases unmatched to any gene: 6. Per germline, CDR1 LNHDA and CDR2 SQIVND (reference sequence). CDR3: CASNKQGVNYGYTF. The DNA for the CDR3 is TGTGCCAGTAACAAACAGGGGGTCAACTATGGCTACACCTTC.

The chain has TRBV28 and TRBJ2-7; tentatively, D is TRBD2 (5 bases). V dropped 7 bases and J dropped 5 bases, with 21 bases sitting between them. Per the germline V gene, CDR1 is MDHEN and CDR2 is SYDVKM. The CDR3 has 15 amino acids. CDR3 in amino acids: CASIPVDWGYDEQYF. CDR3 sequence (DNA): TGTGCCAGCATTCCCGTGGACTGGGGATATGACGAGCAGTACTTC.

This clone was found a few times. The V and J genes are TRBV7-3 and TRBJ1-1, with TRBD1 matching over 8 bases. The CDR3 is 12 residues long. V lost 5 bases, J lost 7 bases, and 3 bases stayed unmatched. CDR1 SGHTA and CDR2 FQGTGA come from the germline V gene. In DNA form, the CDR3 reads TGTGCCAGCAGCCCCGGACAGGGTGAAGCTTTCTTT. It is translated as CASSPGQGEAFF.

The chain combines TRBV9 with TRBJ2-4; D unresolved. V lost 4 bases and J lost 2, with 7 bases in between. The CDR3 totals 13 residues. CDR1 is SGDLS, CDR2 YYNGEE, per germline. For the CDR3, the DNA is TGTGCCAGCAGCCCCAGTACCAAAAACATTCAGTACTTC. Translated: CASSPSTKNIQYF. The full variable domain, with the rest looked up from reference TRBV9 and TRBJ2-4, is DSGVTQTPKHLITATGQRVTLRCSPRSGDLSVYWYQQSLDQGLQFLIQYYNGEERAKGNILERFSAQQFPDLHSELNLSSLELGDSALYFCASSPSTKNIQYFGAGTRLSVL.

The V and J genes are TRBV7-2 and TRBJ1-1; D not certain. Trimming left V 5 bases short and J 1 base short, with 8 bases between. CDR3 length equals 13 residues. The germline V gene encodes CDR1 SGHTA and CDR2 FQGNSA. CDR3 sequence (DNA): TGTGCCAGCAGCACCGCCCGGAACACTGAAGCTTTCTTT. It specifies CASSTARNTEAFF.

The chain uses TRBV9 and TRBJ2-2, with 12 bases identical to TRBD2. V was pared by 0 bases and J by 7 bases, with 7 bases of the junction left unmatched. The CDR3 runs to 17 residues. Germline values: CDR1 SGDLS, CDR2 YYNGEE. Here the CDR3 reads CASSVALGLAGVGELFF. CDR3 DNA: TGTGCCAGCAGCGTAGCCTTGGGACTAGCGGGTGTCGGGGAGCTGTTTTTT.